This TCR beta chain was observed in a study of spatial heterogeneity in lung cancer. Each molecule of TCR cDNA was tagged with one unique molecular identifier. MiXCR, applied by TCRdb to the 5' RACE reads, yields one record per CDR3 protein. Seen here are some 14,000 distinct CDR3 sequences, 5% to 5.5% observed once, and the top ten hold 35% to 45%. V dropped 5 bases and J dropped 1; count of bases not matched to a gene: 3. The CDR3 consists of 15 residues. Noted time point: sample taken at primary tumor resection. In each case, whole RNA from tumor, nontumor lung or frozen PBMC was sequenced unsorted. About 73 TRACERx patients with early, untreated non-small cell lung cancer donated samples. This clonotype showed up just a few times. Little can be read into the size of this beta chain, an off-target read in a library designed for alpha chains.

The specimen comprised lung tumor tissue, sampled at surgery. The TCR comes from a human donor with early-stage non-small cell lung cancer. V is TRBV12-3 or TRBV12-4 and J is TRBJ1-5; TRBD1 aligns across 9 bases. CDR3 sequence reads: CASSETGGSNQPQHF. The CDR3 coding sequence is TGTGCCAGCAGTGAGACAGGGGGGAGCAATCAGCCCCAGCATTTT.